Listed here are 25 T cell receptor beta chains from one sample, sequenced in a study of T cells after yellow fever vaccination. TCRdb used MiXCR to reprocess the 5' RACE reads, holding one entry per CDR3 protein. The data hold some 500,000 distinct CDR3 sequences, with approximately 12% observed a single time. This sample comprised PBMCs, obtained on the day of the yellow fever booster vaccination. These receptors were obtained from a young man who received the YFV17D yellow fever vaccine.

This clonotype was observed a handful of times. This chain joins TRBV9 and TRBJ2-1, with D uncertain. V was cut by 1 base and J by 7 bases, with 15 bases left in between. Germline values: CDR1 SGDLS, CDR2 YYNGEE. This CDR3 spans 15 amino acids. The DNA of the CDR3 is TGTGCCAGCAGCGTAATGCCCCTCCGTGGGAATGAGCAGTTCTTC. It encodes CASSVMPLRGNEQFF.

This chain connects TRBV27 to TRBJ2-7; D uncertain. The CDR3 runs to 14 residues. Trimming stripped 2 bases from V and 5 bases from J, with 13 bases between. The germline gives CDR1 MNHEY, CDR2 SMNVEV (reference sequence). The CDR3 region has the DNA TGTGCCAGCAGTTTAAGACGGCCCTACCACGAGCAGTACTTC. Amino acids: CASSLRRPYHEQYF.

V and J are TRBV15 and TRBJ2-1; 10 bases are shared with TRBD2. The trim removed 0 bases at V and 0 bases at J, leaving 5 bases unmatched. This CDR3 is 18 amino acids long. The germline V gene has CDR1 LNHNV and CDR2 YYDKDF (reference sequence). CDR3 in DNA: TGTGCCACCAGCAGAGATCTGCCTAGCGGGAGCTCCTACAATGAGCAGTTCTTC. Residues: CATSRDLPSGSSYNEQFF.

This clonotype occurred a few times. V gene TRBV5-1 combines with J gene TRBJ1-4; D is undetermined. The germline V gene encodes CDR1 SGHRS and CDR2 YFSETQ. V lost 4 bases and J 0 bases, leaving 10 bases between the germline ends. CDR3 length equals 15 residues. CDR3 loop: CASSGLGATNEKLFF. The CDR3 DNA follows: TGCGCCAGCAGCGGCTTAGGCGCAACTAATGAAAAACTGTTTTTT.

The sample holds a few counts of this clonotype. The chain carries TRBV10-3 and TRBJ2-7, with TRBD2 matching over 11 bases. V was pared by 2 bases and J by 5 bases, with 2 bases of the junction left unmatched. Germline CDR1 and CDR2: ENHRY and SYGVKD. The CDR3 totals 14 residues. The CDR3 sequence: CAISETSGSNEQYF. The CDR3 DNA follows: TGTGCCATCAGTGAGACTAGCGGGAGTAACGAGCAGTACTTC.

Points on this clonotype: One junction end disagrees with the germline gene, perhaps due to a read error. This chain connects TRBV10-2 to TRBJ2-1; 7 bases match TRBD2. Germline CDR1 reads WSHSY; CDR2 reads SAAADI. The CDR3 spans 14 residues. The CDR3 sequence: CASRESAGVGEQFF. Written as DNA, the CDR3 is TGCGCCAGCAGAGAGTCGGCGGGAGTGGGTGAGCAGTTCTTC.

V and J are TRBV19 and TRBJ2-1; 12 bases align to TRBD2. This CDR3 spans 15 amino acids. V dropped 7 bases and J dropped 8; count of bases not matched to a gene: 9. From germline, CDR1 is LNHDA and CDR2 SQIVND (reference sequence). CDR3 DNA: TGTGCCAGTAAGAGGGAGACTAGCGGGAGTGATGAGCAGTTCTTC. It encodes CASKRETSGSDEQFF.

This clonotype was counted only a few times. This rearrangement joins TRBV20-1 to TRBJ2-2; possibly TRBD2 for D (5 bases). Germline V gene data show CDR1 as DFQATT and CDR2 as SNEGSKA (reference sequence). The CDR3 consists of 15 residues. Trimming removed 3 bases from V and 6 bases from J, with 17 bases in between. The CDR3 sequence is CSARVLGEQPGELFF. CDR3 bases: TGCAGTGCTAGGGTTCTCGGGGAACAACCCGGGGAGCTGTTTTTT.

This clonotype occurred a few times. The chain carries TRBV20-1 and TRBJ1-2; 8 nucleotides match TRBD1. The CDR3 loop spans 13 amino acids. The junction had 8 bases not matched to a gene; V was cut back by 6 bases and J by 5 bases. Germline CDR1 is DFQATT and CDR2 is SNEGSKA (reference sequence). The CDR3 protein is CSALRQGFYGYTF. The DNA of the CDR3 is TGCAGTGCCCTTCGACAGGGGTTTTATGGCTACACCTTC.

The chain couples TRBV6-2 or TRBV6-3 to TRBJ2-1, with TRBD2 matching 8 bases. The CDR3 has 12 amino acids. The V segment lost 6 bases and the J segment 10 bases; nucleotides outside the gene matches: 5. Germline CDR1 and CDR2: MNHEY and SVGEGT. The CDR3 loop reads CASSQTSVEQFF. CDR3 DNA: TGTGCCAGCAGCCAGACTAGCGTCGAGCAGTTCTTC.

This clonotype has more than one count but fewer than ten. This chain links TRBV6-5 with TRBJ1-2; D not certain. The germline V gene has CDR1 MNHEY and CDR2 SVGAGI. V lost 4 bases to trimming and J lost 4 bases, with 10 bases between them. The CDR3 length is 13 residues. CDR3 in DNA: TGTGCCAGCAGTTCGACAAAGGTCTATGGCTACACCTTC. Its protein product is CASSSTKVYGYTF.

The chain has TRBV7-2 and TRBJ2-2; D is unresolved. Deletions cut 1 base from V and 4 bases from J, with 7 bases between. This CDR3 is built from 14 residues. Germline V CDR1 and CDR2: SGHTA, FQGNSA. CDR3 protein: CASSLGPLTGELFF. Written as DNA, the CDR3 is TGTGCCAGCAGCTTAGGTCCGCTCACCGGGGAGCTGTTTTTT.

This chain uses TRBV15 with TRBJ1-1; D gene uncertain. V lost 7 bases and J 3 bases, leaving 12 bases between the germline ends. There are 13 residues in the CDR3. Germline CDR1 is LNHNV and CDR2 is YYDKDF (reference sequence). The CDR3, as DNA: TGTGCCACCACCCGAACTAGGGACACTGAAGCTTTCTTT. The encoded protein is CATTRTRDTEAFF. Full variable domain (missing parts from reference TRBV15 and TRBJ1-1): DAMVIQNPRYQVTQFGKPVTLSCSQTLNHNVMYWYQQKSSQAPKLLFHYYDKDFNNEADTPDNFQSRRPNTSFCFLDIRSPGLGDTAMYLCATTRTRDTEAFFGQGTRLTVV.

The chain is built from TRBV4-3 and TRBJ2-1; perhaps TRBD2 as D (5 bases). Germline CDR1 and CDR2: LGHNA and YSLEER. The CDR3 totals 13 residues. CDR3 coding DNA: TGCGCGCTTTCCGCCGTTAGCGAAAATGAGCAGTTCTTC. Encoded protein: CALSAVSENEQFF.

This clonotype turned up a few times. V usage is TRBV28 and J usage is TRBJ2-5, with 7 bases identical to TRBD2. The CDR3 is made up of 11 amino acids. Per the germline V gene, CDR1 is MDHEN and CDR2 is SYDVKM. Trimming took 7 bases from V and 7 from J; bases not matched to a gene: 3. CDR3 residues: CASISGGTQYF. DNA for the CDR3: TGTGCCAGCATATCGGGGGGGACCCAGTACTTC.

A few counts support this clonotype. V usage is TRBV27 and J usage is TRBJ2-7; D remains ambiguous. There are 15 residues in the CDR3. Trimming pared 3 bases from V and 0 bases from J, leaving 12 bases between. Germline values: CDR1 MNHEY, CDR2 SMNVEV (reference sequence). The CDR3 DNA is TGTGCCAGCAGTTTTTTCCTAGGATCCTCCTACGAGCAGTACTTC. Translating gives CASSFFLGSSYEQYF.

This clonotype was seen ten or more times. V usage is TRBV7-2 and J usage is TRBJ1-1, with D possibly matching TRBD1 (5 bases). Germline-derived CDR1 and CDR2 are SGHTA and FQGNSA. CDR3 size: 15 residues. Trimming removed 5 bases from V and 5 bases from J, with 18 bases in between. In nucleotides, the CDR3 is TGTGCCAGCAGCACCCGTGGGGGGGGTTTTACTGAAGCTTTCTTT. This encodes CASSTRGGGFTEAFF.

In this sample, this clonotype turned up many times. In DNA form, the CDR3 reads TGTGCCAGCAGTTTAATTGGGACCGCGAACGAGCAGTACTTC. Amino acids: CASSLIGTANEQYF. V gene TRBV27 combines with J gene TRBJ2-7; either TRBD1 or TRBD2 may supply D (5 bases each). CDR1 is MNHEY, CDR2 SMNVEV, per germline (reference sequence). Deletions cut 2 bases from V and 5 bases from J, with 13 bases between. CDR3 size: 14 residues.

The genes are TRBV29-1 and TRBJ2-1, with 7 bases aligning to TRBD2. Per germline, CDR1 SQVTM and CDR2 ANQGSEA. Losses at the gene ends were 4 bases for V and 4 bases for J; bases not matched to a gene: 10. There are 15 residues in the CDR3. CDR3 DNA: TGCAGCGTTGTACCGGTAGCGGGCCCTTACAATGAGCAGTTCTTC. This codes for CSVVPVAGPYNEQFF.

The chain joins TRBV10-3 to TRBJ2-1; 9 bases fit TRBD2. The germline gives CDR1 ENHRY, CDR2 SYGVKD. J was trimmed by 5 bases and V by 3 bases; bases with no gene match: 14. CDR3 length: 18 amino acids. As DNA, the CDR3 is TGTGCCATCAGTGATCGAGAGGTGCGGCGGGAGGGCCACAATGAGCAGTTCTTC. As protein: CAISDREVRREGHNEQFF.

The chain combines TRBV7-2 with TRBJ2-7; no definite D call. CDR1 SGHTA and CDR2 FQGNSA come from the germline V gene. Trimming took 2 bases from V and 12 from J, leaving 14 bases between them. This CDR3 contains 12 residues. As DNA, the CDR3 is TGTGCCAGCAGCTTACCTCTCGGTAGCAGGTACTTC. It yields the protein CASSLPLGSRYF.

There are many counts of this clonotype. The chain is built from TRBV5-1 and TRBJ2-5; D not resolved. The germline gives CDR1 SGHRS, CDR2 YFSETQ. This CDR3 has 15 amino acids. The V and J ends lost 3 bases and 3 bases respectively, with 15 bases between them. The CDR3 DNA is TGCGCCAGCAGCTCCCTACCCGGCGCCGAAGAGACCCAGTACTTC. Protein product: CASSSLPGAEETQYF.

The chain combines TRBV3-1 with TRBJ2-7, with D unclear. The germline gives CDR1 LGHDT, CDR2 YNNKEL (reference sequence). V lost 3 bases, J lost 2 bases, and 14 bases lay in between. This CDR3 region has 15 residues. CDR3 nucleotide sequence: TGTGCCAGCAGCCAGAAAAACAGACCACCCTACGAGCAGTACTTC. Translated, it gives CASSQKNRPPYEQYF.

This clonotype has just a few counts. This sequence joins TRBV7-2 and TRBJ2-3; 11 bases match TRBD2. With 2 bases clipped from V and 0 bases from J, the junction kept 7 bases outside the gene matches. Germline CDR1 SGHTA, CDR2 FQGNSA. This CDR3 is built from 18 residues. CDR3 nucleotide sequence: TGTGCCAGCAGCTTAAGGCTAGCGGGAGGATCTAGCACAGATACGCAGTATTTT. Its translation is CASSLRLAGGSSTDTQYF.

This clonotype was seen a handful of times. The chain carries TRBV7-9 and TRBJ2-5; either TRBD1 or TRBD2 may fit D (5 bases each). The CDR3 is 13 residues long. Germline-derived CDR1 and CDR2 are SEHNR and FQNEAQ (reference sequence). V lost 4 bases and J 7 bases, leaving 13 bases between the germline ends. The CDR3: CASSSLGDGTQYF. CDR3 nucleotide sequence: TGTGCCAGCAGCTCATTAGGGGACGGGACCCAGTACTTC.